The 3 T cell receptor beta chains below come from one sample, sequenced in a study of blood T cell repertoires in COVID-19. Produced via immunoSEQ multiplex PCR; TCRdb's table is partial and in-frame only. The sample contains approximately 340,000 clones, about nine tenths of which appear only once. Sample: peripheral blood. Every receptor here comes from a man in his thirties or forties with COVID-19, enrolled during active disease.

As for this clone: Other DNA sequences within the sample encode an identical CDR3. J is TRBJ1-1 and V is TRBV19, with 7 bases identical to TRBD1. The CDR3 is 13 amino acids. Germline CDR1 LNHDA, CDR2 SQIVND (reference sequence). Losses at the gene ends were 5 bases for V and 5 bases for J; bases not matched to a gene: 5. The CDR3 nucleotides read TGTGCCAGTAGTTCATCAGGGGGTACTGAAGCTTTCTTT. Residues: CASSSSGGTEAFF.

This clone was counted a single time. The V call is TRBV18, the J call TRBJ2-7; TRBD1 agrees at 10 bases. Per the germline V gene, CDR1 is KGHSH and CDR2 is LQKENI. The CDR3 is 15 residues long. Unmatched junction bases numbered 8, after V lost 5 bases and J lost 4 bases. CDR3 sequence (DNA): TGTGCCAGCTCATCAACGGGACAGGGGCCGTACGAGCAGTACTTC. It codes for CASSSTGQGPYEQYF.

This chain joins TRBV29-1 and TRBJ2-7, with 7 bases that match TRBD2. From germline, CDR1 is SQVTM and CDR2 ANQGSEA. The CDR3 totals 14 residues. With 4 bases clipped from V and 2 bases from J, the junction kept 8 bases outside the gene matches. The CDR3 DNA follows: TGCAGCGTTGTAGAGCGGGGAGACCCCTACGAGCAGTACTTC. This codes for CSVVERGDPYEQYF.